This T cell receptor beta chain was observed in a study of tumor and adjacent non-tumor tissue in lung cancer. Overall study: The patients, 10 men and 4 to 6 women, were about 30 to 85 with stage I to III disease.

The CDR3 extends over 13 amino acids. The germline V gene has CDR1 MNHEY and CDR2 SVGAGI. Findings and limits, study-wide: TCR diversity was significantly greater in tumor than normal lung tissue. Top 100 clones took a larger repertoire share in normal lung.

The template was RNA from unsorted bulk tissue. Chemotherapy-naive patients with new lung cancer underwent thoracic surgery in China, August–November 2014. About this clonotype: Its target is unknown.

Three rounds of nested PCR, following a modified ARM-PCR protocol, produced the TCRbeta library. TCRdb processed the multiplex PCR reads anew with MiXCR; each CDR3 protein has one entry. Of 120,000 or so distinct CDR3 sequences in the sample, 84% were seen once. Sequencing was performed on lung tumor tissue. The receptor comes from a man aged 65 to 79 with non-small cell lung cancer. The V call is TRBV6-5, the J call TRBJ1-5; D remains unclear. DNA of the CDR3: TGTGACAGTAGTTATATGGATGAGGGGCCCCAGCATTTT. Its protein product is CDSSYMDEGPQHF.